Presented here are 7 T cell receptor beta chains from one specimen sequenced in a study of Ad26.COV2.S vaccination and SARS-CoV-2 variants. Treatment indicated: about 20 received Ad26.COV2.S at low or high dose, single or two shots; five or six received placebo; per-sample allocation not given. Following the first vaccine or placebo injection, samples were taken on day 63. Clones were read by immunoSEQ multiplex PCR, and TCRdb kept only the in-frame ones, dropping some. The repertoire holds about 350,000 clones, with 80% to 90% as singletons. The specimen comprised peripheral blood, sampled in a trial of Ad26.COV2.S vaccine versus placebo. Source of these receptors: a person aged 18-60 years who received the Ad26.COV2.S COVID-19 vaccine or a placebo.

For the CDR3, the DNA is TGTGCCAGCAGCGTAACTCCGGCCCGACGGGAGCAGTACTTC. Protein sequence: CASSVTPARREQYF. V and J are TRBV9 and TRBJ2-7; D is uncertain. The V gene lost 1 base and the J gene lost 7 bases, with 15 bases spanning the gap. This CDR3 region has 14 residues. Germline V gives CDR1 SGDLS, CDR2 YYNGEE. The variable domain in full, completed from reference TRBV9 and TRBJ2-7, reads DSGVTQTPKHLITATGQRVTLRCSPRSGDLSVYWYQQSLDQGLQFLIQYYNGEERAKGNILERFSAQQFPDLHSELNLSSLELGDSALYFCASSVTPARREQYFGPGTRLTVT.

The chain employs TRBV3-1 (or the pseudogene TRBV3-2) and TRBJ1-5, with a weak D call TRBD1 (6 bases). The V end lost 3 bases, the J end lost 4 bases, and 13 bases lay between the germline ends. Germline V gene sequence: CDR1 LGHDT, CDR2 YNNKEL (reference sequence). This CDR3 region has 15 residues. The CDR3 loop reads CASSQTGTKNQPQHF. The CDR3 nucleotides read TGTGCCAGCAGCCAGACCGGGACAAAAAATCAGCCCCAGCATTTT.

CDR3: CASSRGRQGGRTVRDYEQYF. The CDR3 coding sequence is TGTGCCAGCAGCCGCGGTCGACAGGGGGGAAGAACCGTACGAGACTACGAGCAGTACTTC. The V and J genes are TRBV13 and TRBJ2-7; 9 bases line up with TRBD1. V gave up 5 bases and J gave up 3 bases; unmatched junction bases: 23. There are 20 residues in the CDR3. Looked up from germline, CDR1 is PRHDT and CDR2 is FYEKMQ (reference sequence). Together with reference TRBV13 and TRBJ2-7, the CDR3 gives the full variable domain: AAGVIQSPRHLIKEKRETATLKCYPIPRHDTVYWYQQGPGQDPQFLISFYEKMQSDKGSIPDRFSAQQFSDYHSELNMSSLELGDSALYFCASSRGRQGGRTVRDYEQYFGPGTRLTVT.

The V call is TRBV19, the J call TRBJ2-7, with D hard to call. V was pared by 5 bases and J by 1 base, with 12 bases between. The germline gives CDR1 LNHDA, CDR2 SQIVND (reference sequence). This CDR3 has 14 residues. This CDR3 reads CASSLAYVSYEQYF. The CDR3 nucleotides are TGTGCCAGTAGTCTGGCCTACGTATCCTACGAGCAGTACTTC.

The V and J genes are TRBV3-1 (or the pseudogene TRBV3-2) and TRBJ2-3; the match to TRBD1 covers 7 bases. Germline V gene data show CDR1 as LGHDT and CDR2 as YNNKEL (reference sequence). CDR3 length equals 14 residues. J was trimmed by 6 bases and V by 6 bases; bases with no gene match: 9. CDR3 protein: CASSNRGPSDTQYF. CDR3 in DNA: TGTGCCAGCAGTAACAGGGGACCCTCGGATACGCAGTATTTT.

This clone was seen only once. V is TRBV27 and J is TRBJ2-7; D ambiguous. With 6 bases removed from V and 6 bases from J, the gap between germline ends came to 21 bases. The V gene's germline CDR1 is MNHEY and CDR2 SMNVEV (reference sequence). This CDR3 spans 15 amino acids. CDR3 protein: CASSPIGLGWGEQYF. For the CDR3, the DNA is TGTGCCAGCAGCCCAATAGGCCTCGGATGGGGCGAGCAGTACTTC.

This rearrangement joins TRBV7-2 to TRBJ2-3; D perhaps matches TRBD2 (6 bases). The CDR3 has 13 amino acids. V gave up 4 bases and J gave up 7 bases, with 12 bases separating them. CDR1 and CDR2 from the germline V gene are SGHTA and FQGNSA. The DNA for the CDR3 is TGTGCCAGCAGCTGGGGGGACGGGAATACGCAGTATTTT. It yields the protein CASSWGDGNTQYF. Full variable domain (missing parts from reference TRBV7-2 and TRBJ2-3): GAGVSQSPSNKVTEKGKDVELRCDPISGHTALYWYRQSLGQGLEFLIYFQGNSAPDKSGLPSDRFSAERTGGSVSTLTIQRTQQEDSAVYLCASSWGDGNTQYFGPGTRLTVL.